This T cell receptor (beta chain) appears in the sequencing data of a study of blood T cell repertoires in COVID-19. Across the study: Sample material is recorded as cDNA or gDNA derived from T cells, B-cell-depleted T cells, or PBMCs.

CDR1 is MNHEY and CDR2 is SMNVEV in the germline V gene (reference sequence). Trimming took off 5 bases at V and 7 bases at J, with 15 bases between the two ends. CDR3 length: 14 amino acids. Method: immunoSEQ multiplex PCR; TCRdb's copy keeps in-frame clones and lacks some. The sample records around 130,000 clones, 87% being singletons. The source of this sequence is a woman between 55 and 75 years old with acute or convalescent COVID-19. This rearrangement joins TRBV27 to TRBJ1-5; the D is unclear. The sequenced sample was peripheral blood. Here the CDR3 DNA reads TGTGCCAGCAGTGTGGAGGGCCTCGGGCAGCCCCAGCATTTT. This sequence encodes CASSVEGLGQPQHF.